The TCR beta chain described here comes from a study of shared clonotypes between healthy human individuals. Notes on the study in general: Estimated richness values were generally larger in naive subsets than in memory subsets. Clonotypes not shared had lower generation probabilities than those common to all four donors.

Approximately 30,000 T cell genomes (around 200 ng DNA) went into each sorted-subset replicate. As originally analysed: ImmunoSEQ gave junction-only sequences without quality scores, so filtering differed. Measured with immunoSEQ multiplex PCR; TCRdb has only the in-frame clones, and not every one. The DNA was the basis for D and trimming; V, J and clone size are from that table. Among hundreds of thousands of clones listed, 90% to 95% were seen once. Cells designated naive CD8 were CD45RO-negative and were positively selected for CCR7, with terminally differentiated effector memory CD45RA+ cells excluded. The CDR3 has 15 residues. Per the germline V gene, CDR1 is SGHTA and CDR2 is FQGNSA. The V and J ends lost 5 bases and 6 bases, in that order; junction bases with no gene match: 6. This clone occurred once. Its antigen remains unidentified.

The chain has TRBV7-2 and TRBJ2-1; 11 bases line up with TRBD2. The clonotype comes from a man younger than 45 in good health. The material sequenced was naive CD8+ T cells sorted from blood. CDR3 region: CASSALAGVVNEQFF. In nucleotides, the CDR3 is TGTGCCAGCAGCGCACTAGCGGGAGTAGTCAATGAGCAGTTCTTC. The variable domain in full, completed from reference TRBV7-2 and TRBJ2-1, reads GAGVSQSPSNKVTEKGKDVELRCDPISGHTALYWYRQSLGQGLEFLIYFQGNSAPDKSGLPSDRFSAERTGGSVSTLTIQRTQQEDSAVYLCASSALAGVVNEQFFGPGTRLTVL.